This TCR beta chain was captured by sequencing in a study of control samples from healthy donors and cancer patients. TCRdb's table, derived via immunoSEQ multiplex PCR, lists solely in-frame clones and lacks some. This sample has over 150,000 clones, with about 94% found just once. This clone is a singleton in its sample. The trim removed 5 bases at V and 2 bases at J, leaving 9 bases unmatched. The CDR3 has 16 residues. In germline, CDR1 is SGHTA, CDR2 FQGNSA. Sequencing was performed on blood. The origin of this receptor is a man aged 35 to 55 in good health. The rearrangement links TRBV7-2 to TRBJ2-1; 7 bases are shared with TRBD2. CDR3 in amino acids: CASSLQKAGAYNEQFF. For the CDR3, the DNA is TGTGCCAGCAGCCTCCAGAAGGCGGGGGCCTACAATGAGCAGTTCTTC.